This T cell receptor beta chain was sequenced in a study of neurological immune-mediated disorders. Time point described: longitudinal time-point 1 (baseline). 5'RACE with 10-nucleotide random UMIs produced the cDNA. TCRdb ran MiXCR on the 5' RACE reads and lists one entry per CDR3 protein. The table includes some 71,000 distinct CDR3 sequences, about 10% detected once. This CDR3 comprises 12 residues. The V end was cut by 0 bases, the J end by 12 bases, with 7 bases between. The germline CDR1 and CDR2 sequences are SGHRS and YFSETQ. This clonotype was seen at least ten times. The rearrangement joins TRBV5-1 to TRBJ1-6; D gene uncertain. The sequenced material came from PBMCs. This TCR was recovered from a man aged 30-40 years in good health. CDR3 nucleotides: TGCGCCAGCAGCTTGGCTGAAGGACCCCTCCACTTT. Translating gives CASSLAEGPLHF.